Each of the 20 T cell receptor beta chains below was sequenced from the same sample in a study of cytomegalovirus exposure and HLA in healthy donors. Profiled with immunoSEQ multiplex PCR; TCRdb holds only in-frame clones, not every one. This table has over 200,000 clones, over 80% appearing once. The specimen was PBMCs. These receptors all come from a woman aged 25-40 years in good health and CMV-seropositive.

The chain employs TRBV19 and TRBJ2-5; D possibly corresponds to TRBD1 (6 bases). Trimming took off 5 bases at V and 5 bases at J, with 18 bases between the two ends. The CDR3 contains 15 residues. Germline lookup yields CDR1 LNHDA and CDR2 SQIVND (reference sequence). CDR3 protein: CASSSPDSLGETQYF. DNA of the CDR3: TGTGCCAGTAGTTCGCCGGACAGTTTGGGGGAGACCCAGTACTTC.

The V gene is TRBV4-2, the J gene TRBJ1-1, with D hard to call. This CDR3 is 15 amino acids long. Trimming removed 1 base from V and 5 bases from J, with 14 bases in between. Germline V gene sequence: CDR1 LGHNA, CDR2 YNFKEQ. CDR3 sequence: CASSQVPGEGTEAFF. CDR3 nucleotide sequence: TGTGCCAGCAGCCAAGTCCCCGGGGAGGGAACTGAAGCTTTCTTT.

A remark on this clone: At one of its ends the junction is not consistent with the germline gene, which may arise from a read error. The V and J genes are TRBV7-7 and TRBJ2-5; tentative D call: TRBD1 (6 bases). This CDR3 has 15 residues. Germline V lookup: CDR1 SSHAT, CDR2 FNYEAQ (reference sequence). The CDR3 region has the DNA TGTGCTAGCAGCTCCGGGCCCAGGGGCCAAGAGACCCAGTACTTC. It specifies CASSSGPRGQETQYF.

This chain joins TRBV6-6 and TRBJ2-7; 9 bases align to TRBD1. The V and J ends lost 7 bases and 2 bases, in that order; junction bases with no gene match: 9. This CDR3 contains 15 residues. Germline V lookup: CDR1 MNHNY, CDR2 SVGAGI (reference sequence). CDR3 residues: CASTIGGTGTYEQYF. The CDR3, as DNA: TGTGCCAGCACTATCGGGGGGACAGGGACCTACGAGCAGTACTTC.

This clone has a single count. The rearrangement uses TRBV4-3 and TRBJ1-1; D not certain. CDR3 length: 16 amino acids. Trimming left V 0 bases short and J 2 bases short, with 13 bases between. In germline, CDR1 is LGHNA, CDR2 YSLEER. CDR3 protein: CASSQDITAANTEAFF. The CDR3 region has the DNA TGCGCCAGCAGCCAAGATATCACGGCAGCCAACACTGAAGCTTTCTTT.

The rearrangement uses TRBV4-1 and TRBJ2-2, with 8 bases aligning to TRBD2. Germline CDR1 reads MGHRA; CDR2 reads YSYEKL. Trimming removed 3 bases from V and 3 bases from J; junction bases left unmatched: 6. The CDR3 runs to 16 residues. Here the CDR3 DNA reads TGCGCCAGCAGCCACCCCGGAGCGGGAGACACCGGGGAGCTGTTTTTT. It translates to CASSHPGAGDTGELFF.

This chain uses TRBV20-1 with TRBJ2-1, with unresolved D. The CDR3 covers 11 residues. Germline values: CDR1 DFQATT, CDR2 SNEGSKA (reference sequence). The V and J ends lost 3 bases and 8 bases respectively, with 8 bases between them. This chain's CDR3 is CSASTHHEQFF. As DNA, the CDR3 is TGCAGTGCTAGTACCCATCATGAGCAGTTCTTC.

Concerning this clone itself: Relative to the germline gene, one junction end is altered; a read error may explain this. V usage is TRBV4-1 and J usage is TRBJ2-6; perhaps TRBD2 as D (6 bases). CDR3 length: 12 amino acids. CDR1 and CDR2 (germline): MGHRA, YSYEKL. CDR3: CASSQDGGANLF. The CDR3 DNA sequence: TGCGCCAGCAGCCAAGATGGAGGGGCCAATTTATTC.

The V call is TRBV28, the J call TRBJ2-4; D uncertain. The CDR3 runs 12 residues. Germline V gene sequence: CDR1 MDHEN, CDR2 SYDVKM. With 4 bases removed from V and 5 bases from J, the gap between germline ends came to 6 bases. The CDR3 DNA follows: TGTGCCAGCAGTTCGACTGAAAACATTCAGTACTTC. This sequence encodes CASSSTENIQYF. Combining the CDR3 with reference TRBV28 and TRBJ2-4 gives the whole variable domain DVKVTQSSRYLVKRTGEKVFLECVQDMDHENMFWYRQDPGLGLRLIYFSYDVKMKEKGDIPEGYSVSREKKERFSLILESASTNQTSMYLCASSSTENIQYFGAGTRLSVL.

A few counts support this clone. The rearrangement joins TRBV27 to TRBJ2-7, with D hard to call. The CDR3 length is 13 residues. Trimming removed 8 bases at V and 0 bases at J, with 11 bases between. Germline V gene data show CDR1 as MNHEY and CDR2 as SMNVEV (reference sequence). For the CDR3, the DNA is TGTGCCAGCCGTCCTATATCCTCCTACGAGCAGTACTTC. Translated, it gives CASRPISSYEQYF.

The chain is built from TRBV28 and TRBJ2-7; D tentatively reads TRBD1 or TRBD2 (5 bases each). The CDR3 consists of 15 residues. V was clipped by 5 bases and J by 0 bases, with 14 bases between them. The germline V gene encodes CDR1 MDHEN and CDR2 SYDVKM. DNA for the CDR3: TGTGCCAGCAGTCCCCCCGGGACCGACTCCTACGAGCAGTACTTC. This encodes CASSPPGTDSYEQYF. The variable domain in full, with the rest retrieved from reference TRBV28 and TRBJ2-7, is DVKVTQSSRYLVKRTGEKVFLECVQDMDHENMFWYRQDPGLGLRLIYFSYDVKMKEKGDIPEGYSVSREKKERFSLILESASTNQTSMYLCASSPPGTDSYEQYFGPGTRLTVT.

J is TRBJ2-2 and V is TRBV7-9; D is unclear. V was trimmed by 1 base and J by 6 bases, leaving 9 bases between them. Germline V gene data show CDR1 as SEHNR and CDR2 as FQNEAQ (reference sequence). The CDR3 loop spans 14 amino acids. The CDR3 bases are TGTGCCAGCAGCTTAGGATGGGGTTCCGGGGAGCTGTTTTTT. Amino acids: CASSLGWGSGELFF.

In DNA, the CDR3 is TGTGCCATCGGGACAGGGGGCCACTATGGCTACACCTTC. This gives the protein CAIGTGGHYGYTF. The chain employs TRBV28 and TRBJ1-2; TRBD1 matches 12 bases. This CDR3 spans 13 amino acids. The germline V gene encodes CDR1 MDHEN and CDR2 SYDVKM. Losses at the gene ends were 10 bases for V and 3 bases for J; bases not matched to a gene: 3.

Points on this clone: Other DNA sequences in the same sample also yield this CDR3. CDR3 bases: TGTGCCAGCAGCTTAGGCGGGTCTTCCTACGAGCAGTACTTC. It yields the protein CASSLGGSSYEQYF. J is TRBJ2-7 and V is TRBV11-3; weak D call: TRBD2 (5 bases). This CDR3 spans 14 amino acids. V was cut by 1 base and J by 1 base, with 8 bases left in between. Germline V gives CDR1 SGHNT, CDR2 YENEEA.

The chain is built from TRBV19 and TRBJ1-2, with D possibly matching TRBD1 (5 bases). V shed 7 bases and J shed 4 bases, with 13 bases lying between them. This CDR3 region has 13 residues. Germline CDR1 and CDR2: LNHDA and SQIVND (reference sequence). CDR3 in amino acids: CASMAGPSYGYTF. Written as DNA, the CDR3 is TGTGCCAGTATGGCAGGGCCTTCCTATGGCTACACCTTC. Full variable domain (outside the CDR3, taken from reference TRBV19 and TRBJ1-2): DGGITQSPKYLFRKEGQNVTLSCEQNLNHDAMYWYRQDPGQGLRLIYYSQIVNDFQKGDIAEGYSVSREKKESFPLTVTSAQKNPTAFYLCASMAGPSYGYTFGSGTRLTVV.

The chain links TRBV10-1 to TRBJ2-7; D remains unclear. This CDR3 spans 9 amino acids. CDR1 and CDR2 (germline): WNHNN, SYGVQD (reference sequence). Trimming left V 8 bases short and J 4 bases short, with 3 bases between. The CDR3 coding sequence is TGCGCCAGCGTATACGAGCAGTACTTC. As protein: CASVYEQYF.

The chain couples TRBV27 to TRBJ2-7, with a tentative D call TRBD2 (6 bases). The CDR3 spans 15 residues. CDR1 is MNHEY, CDR2 SMNVEV, per germline (reference sequence). The germline V and J ends were trimmed by 7 bases and 0 bases, with 16 bases remaining between them. Here the CDR3 reads CASKMRRGPSYEQYF. DNA for the CDR3: TGTGCCAGCAAAATGAGGAGGGGTCCCTCCTACGAGCAGTACTTC.

Notes on this clone: One junction end does not reproduce the germline sequence, and a read error may be involved. The chain carries TRBV18 and TRBJ1-1; D possibly corresponds to TRBD1 (5 bases). The CDR3 has 14 residues. Germline assignment: CDR1 KGHSH and CDR2 LQKENI. CDR3: CASTPPGMNTEAFF. For the CDR3, the DNA is TGTGCCAGCACACCGCCAGGGATGAACACTGAAGCTTTCTTT. The full variable domain, rest sourced from reference TRBV18 and TRBJ1-1, is NAGVMQNPRHLVRRRGQEARLRCSPMKGHSHVYWYRQLPEEGLKFMVYLQKENIIDESGMPKERFSAEFPKEGPSILRIQQVVRGDSAAYFCASTPPGMNTEAFFGQGTRLTVV.

The gene calls are TRBV5-1 and TRBJ1-5, with 8 bases lining up with TRBD1. V shed 4 bases and J 0 bases; nucleotides not matched to a gene: 6. This CDR3 is built from 16 residues. Germline CDR1 SGHRS, CDR2 YFSETQ. In nucleotides, the CDR3 is TGCGCCAGCAGCCTCGGGACAGGTGATAGCAATCAGCCCCAGCATTTT. This translates into CASSLGTGDSNQPQHF.

The chain couples TRBV30 to TRBJ2-1; the D call may be TRBD1 or TRBD2 (5 bases each). Trimming stripped 2 bases from V and 7 bases from J, with 15 bases between. The CDR3 loop spans 14 amino acids. CDR1 and CDR2 (germline): GTSNPN, SVGIG (reference sequence). For the CDR3, the DNA is TGTGCCTGGAGTCCCGGGGCGTTTCTGAATGAGCAGTTCTTC. Amino acid sequence: CAWSPGAFLNEQFF.